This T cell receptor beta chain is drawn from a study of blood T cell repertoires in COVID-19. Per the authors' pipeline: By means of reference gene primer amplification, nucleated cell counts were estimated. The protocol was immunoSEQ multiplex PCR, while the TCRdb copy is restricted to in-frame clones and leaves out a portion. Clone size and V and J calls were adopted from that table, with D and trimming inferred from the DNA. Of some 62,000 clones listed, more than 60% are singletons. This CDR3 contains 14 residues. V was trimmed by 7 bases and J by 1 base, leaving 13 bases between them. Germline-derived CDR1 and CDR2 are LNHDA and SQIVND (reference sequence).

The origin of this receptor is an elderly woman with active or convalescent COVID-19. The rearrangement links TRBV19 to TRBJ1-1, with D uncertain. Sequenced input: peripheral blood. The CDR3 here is CASIRLGRNTEAFF. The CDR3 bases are TGTGCCAGTATCCGGCTTGGGAGGAACACTGAAGCTTTCTTT.